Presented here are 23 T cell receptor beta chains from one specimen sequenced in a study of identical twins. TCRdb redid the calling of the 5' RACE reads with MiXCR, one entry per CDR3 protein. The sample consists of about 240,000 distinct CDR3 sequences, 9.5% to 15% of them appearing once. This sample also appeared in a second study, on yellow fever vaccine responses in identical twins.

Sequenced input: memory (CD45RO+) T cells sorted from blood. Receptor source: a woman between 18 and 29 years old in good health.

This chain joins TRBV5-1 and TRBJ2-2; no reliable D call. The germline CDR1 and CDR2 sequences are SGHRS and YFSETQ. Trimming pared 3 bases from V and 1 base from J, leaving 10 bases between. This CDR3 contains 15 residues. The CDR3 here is CASSYADRNTGELFF. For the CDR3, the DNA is TGCGCCAGCAGCTACGCTGACCGGAACACCGGGGAGCTGTTTTTT.

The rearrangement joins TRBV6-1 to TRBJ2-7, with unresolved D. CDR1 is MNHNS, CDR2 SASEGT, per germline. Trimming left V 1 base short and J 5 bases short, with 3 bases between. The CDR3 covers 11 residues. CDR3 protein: CASSEGHEQYF. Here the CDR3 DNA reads TGTGCCAGCAGTGAAGGGCACGAGCAGTACTTC.

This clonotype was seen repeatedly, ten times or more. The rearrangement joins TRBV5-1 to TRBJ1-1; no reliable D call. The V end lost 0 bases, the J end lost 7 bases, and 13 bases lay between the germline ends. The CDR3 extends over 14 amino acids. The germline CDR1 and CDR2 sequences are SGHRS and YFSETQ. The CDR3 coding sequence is TGCGCCAGCAGCTTGGTGCCACGCCGGGTTGAAGCTTTCTTT. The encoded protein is CASSLVPRRVEAFF.

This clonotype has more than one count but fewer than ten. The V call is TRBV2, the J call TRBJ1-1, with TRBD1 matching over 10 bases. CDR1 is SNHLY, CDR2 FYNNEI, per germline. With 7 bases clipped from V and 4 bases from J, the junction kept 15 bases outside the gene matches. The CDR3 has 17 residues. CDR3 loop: CASINVGTGERVTEAFF. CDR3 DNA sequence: TGTGCCAGCATCAATGTCGGGACAGGGGAGCGCGTCACTGAAGCTTTCTTT.

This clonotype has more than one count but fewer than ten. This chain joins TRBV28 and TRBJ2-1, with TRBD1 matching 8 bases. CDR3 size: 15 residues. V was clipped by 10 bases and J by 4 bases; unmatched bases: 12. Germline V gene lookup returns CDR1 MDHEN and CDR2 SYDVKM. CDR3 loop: CATDVGDRLYNEQFF. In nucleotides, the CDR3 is TGTGCCACCGACGTGGGGGACAGGTTATACAATGAGCAGTTCTTC. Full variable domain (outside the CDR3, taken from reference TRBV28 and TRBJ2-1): DVKVTQSSRYLVKRTGEKVFLECVQDMDHENMFWYRQDPGLGLRLIYFSYDVKMKEKGDIPEGYSVSREKKERFSLILESASTNQTSMYLCATDVGDRLYNEQFFGPGTRLTVL.

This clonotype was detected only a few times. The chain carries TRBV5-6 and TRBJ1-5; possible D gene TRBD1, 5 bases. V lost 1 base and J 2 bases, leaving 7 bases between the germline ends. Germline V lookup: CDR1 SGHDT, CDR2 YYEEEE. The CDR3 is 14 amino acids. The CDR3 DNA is TGTGCCAGCAGCTTGTGGGGGGGCAATCAGCCCCAGCATTTT. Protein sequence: CASSLWGGNQPQHF.

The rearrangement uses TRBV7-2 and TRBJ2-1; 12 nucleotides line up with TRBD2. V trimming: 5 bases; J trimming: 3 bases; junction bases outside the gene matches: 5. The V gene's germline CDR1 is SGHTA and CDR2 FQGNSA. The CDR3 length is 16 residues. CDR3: CASSETSGGFYNEQFF. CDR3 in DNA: TGTGCCAGCAGCGAGACTAGCGGGGGCTTCTACAATGAGCAGTTCTTC.

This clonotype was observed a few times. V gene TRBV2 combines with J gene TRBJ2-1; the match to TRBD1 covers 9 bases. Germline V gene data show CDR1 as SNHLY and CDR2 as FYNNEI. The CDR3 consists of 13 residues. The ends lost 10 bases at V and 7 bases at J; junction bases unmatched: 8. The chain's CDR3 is CATRGQGENEQFF. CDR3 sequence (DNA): TGTGCCACAAGGGGACAGGGTGAGAATGAGCAGTTCTTC.

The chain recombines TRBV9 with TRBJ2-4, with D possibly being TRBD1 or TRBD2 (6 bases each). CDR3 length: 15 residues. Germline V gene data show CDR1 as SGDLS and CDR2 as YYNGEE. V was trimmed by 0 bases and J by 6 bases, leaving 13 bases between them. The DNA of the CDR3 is TGTGCCAGCAGCGTAGTGCCAGGGGAGGTAAACATTCAGTACTTC. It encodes CASSVVPGEVNIQYF. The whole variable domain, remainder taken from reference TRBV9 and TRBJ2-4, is DSGVTQTPKHLITATGQRVTLRCSPRSGDLSVYWYQQSLDQGLQFLIQYYNGEERAKGNILERFSAQQFPDLHSELNLSSLELGDSALYFCASSVVPGEVNIQYFGAGTRLSVL.

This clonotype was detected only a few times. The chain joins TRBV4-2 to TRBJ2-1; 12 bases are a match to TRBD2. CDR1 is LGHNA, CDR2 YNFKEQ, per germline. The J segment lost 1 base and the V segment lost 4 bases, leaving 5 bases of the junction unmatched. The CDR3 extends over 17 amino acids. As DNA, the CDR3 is TGTGCCAGCAGCCCCCTAGCGGGAGGGCCGTCCTACAATGAGCAGTTCTTC. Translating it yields CASSPLAGGPSYNEQFF.

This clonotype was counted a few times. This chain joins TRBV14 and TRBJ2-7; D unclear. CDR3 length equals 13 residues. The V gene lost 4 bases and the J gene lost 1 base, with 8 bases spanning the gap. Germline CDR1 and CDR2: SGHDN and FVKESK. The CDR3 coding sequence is TGTGCCAGCAGCCTACTACCATCCTACGAGCAGTACTTC. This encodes CASSLLPSYEQYF.

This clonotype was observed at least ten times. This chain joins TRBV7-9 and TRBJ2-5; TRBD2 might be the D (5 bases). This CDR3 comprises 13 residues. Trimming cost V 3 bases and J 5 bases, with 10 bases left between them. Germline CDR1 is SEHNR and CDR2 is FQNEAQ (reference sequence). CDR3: CASSLRVSETQYF. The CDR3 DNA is TGTGCCAGCAGCTTGAGGGTGTCGGAGACCCAGTACTTC.

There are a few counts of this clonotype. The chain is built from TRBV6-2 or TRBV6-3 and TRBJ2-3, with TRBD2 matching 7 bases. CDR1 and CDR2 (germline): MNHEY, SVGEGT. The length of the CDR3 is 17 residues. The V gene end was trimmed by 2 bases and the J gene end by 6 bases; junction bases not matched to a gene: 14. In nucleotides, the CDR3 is TGTGCCAGCAGTTACCCCTCTTCCGGCGCGGGAGACGATACGCAGTATTTT. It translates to CASSYPSSGAGDDTQYF.

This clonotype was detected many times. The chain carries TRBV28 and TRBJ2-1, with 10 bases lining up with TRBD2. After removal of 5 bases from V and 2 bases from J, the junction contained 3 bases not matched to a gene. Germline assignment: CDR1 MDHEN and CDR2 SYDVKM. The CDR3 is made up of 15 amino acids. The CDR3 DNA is TGTGCCAGCAGTATCACTAGCGGGACCTACAATGAGCAGTTCTTC. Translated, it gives CASSITSGTYNEQFF.

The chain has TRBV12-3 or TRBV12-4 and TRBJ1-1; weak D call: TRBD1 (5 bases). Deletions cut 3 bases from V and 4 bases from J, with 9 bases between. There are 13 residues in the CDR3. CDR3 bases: TGTGCCAGCAGTTTGAAGGGGAGCACTGAAGCTTTCTTT. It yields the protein CASSLKGSTEAFF.

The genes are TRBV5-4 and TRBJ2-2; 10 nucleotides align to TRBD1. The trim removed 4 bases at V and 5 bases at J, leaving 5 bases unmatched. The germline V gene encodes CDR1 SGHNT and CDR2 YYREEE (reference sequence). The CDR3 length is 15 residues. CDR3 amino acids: CASSQDRGRTGELFF. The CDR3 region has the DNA TGTGCCAGCAGCCAGGACAGGGGGAGGACCGGGGAGCTGTTTTTT.

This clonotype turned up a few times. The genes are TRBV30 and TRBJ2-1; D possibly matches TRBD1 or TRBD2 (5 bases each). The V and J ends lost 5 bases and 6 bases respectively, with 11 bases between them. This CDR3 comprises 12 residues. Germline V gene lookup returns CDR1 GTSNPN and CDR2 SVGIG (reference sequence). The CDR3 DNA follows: TGTGCCTGGGGGGACCTACTCAATGAGCAGTTCTTC. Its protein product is CAWGDLLNEQFF.

The CDR3 here is CASSNEWRGGGTDTQYF. In DNA, the CDR3 is TGTGCCAGCAGTAATGAGTGGCGGGGGGGGGGCACAGATACGCAGTATTTT. V gene TRBV27 combines with J gene TRBJ2-3, with 9 bases fitting TRBD2. Germline CDR1 is MNHEY and CDR2 is SMNVEV (reference sequence). The CDR3 spans 17 residues. With 5 bases clipped from V and 1 base from J, the junction kept 10 bases outside the gene matches.

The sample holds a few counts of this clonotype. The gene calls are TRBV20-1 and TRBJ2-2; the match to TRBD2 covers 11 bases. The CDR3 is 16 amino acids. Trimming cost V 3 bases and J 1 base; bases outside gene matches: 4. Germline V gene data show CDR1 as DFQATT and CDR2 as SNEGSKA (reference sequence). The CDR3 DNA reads TGCAGTGCTAGTCTGACTAGCGGGATGAACACCGGGGAGCTGTTTTTT. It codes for CSASLTSGMNTGELFF.

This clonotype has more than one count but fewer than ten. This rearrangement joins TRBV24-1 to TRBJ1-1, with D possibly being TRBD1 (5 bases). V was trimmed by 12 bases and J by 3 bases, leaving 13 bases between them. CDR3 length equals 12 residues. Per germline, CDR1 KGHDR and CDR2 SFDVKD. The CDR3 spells CAAWDGHTEAFF. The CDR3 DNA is TGTGCCGCGTGGGACGGACACACTGAAGCTTTCTTT.

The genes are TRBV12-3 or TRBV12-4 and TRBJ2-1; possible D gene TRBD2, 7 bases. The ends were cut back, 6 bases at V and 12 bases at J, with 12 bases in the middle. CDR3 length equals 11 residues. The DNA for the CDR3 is TGTGCCAGCAGCCCAGGGGAGGGGCAGTTCTTC. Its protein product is CASSPGEGQFF.

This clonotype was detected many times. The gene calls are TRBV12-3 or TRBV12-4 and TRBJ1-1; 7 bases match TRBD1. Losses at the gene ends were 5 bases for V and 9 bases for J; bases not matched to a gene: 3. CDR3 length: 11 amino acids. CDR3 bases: TGTGCCAGCAGTGGCAGGGGGAAAGCTTTCTTT. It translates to CASSGRGKAFF.

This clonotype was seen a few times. The CDR3 region is CASSHLLQGDTYEQYF. The DNA for the CDR3 is TGTGCCAGCAGTCACCTTTTGCAGGGAGATACCTACGAGCAGTACTTC. This sequence joins TRBV6-2 or TRBV6-3 and TRBJ2-7; D is perhaps TRBD1 or TRBD2 (5 bases each). Between the trimmed V and J ends, which lost 5 bases and 2 bases, there was a span of 19 bases. Germline assignment: CDR1 MNHEY and CDR2 SVGEGT. The CDR3 is 16 amino acids.